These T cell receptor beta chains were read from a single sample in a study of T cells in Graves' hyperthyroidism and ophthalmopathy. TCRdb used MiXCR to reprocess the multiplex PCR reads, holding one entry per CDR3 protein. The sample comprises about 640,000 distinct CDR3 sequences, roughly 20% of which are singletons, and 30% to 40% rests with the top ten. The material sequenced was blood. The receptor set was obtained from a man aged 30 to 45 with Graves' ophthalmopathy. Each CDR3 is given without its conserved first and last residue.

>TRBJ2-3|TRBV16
ASSQGGAQPTDTQY
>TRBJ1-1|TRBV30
AWSLGNTEAF
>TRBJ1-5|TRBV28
ASSPTRGGQPQH
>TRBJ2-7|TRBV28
ASSRVVDEQY
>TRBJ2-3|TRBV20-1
SARDRILAGSTDTQY
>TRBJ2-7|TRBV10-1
ASSELAGDGEQY
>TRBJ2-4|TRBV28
ASSFSGRAAKNIQY
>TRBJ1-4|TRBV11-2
ASSRLEDVNEELF
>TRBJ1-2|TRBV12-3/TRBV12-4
ASSSGQGARIYGYT
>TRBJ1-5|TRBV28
ASSLVVQPQH
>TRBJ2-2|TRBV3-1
ASRTAAGVTTGELF